The subject of this entry is one TCR beta chain. The sample holds a few counts of this clone. What this receptor recognizes is not known. Base-call qualities are not available, and no considerably larger clone is one nucleotide away. The data were taken from a study of beta chain features in type 1 diabetes listed by TCRdb under 2018. Broadly, across the study: Mean age, gender distribution, total cell number and subset yield did not differ between patients and healthy donors. The study compared TCRB repertoires of sorted circulating CD4+ T cell subsets between recently diagnosed type 1 diabetes patients and matched healthy donors. A total of approximately 100 million sorted cells were examined across all samples, and the number of cells per subset was strongly correlated with RNA yield. Regulatory and stem cell-like memory subsets were obtained from only 8 patients and about eight healthy donors, while naive and central memory subsets were obtained from all 28 donors. On the study overall, not on this receptor specifically: Naive, central memory and regulatory TCRB repertoires appeared to be more alike among patients than among healthy donors. Because small numbers of individuals were included in the HLA sub-analyses, any influence of HLA type on TCRB rearrangement was left unresolved. Because cDNA was sequenced instead of genomic DNA, highly expressing activated cells could be over-represented, though the groups showed no difference in activation or CD3 levels. Shorter templates might have been favored by PCR, but patient and control samples were amplified and corrected together, so both groups would have been affected equally by any skew. In all four CD4+ subsets, TCRB CDR3 length was moderately but significantly shorter in type 1 diabetes patients. Patients with type 1 diabetes made fewer insertions and deleted more nucleotides at VDJ recombination sites, implying thymic rearrangement abnormalities.

Each donor gave one peripheral blood draw, roughly 120 mL on average, collected into heparinised tubes. A BD FACSAria II was used to sort naive, central memory, regulatory and stem cell-like memory CD4+ T cells with a panel that included CD45RO, CCR7, CD25, CD127, CD95 and CD27. Purity was above 95% for every sorted population. PBMCs were isolated immediately by Lymphoprep density gradient centrifugation and stained directly without culture. So that batch effects would be minimized, each experiment stained and sorted samples in pairs, pairing one healthy donor with one patient. The entire amount of isolated RNA was reverse transcribed using the High Capacity cDNA Reverse Transcription Kit, so the sequenced TCRB transcripts were expressed ones. Naive, central memory and regulatory T cell samples underwent deep immunoSEQ sequencing, averaging about 3.3 million total reads per sample. After sorted cells were lysed in RLT buffer, RNA was extracted with DNase-treated RNeasy Micro or Mini kits, with the choice depending on cell number. To prevent cross-contamination, every cell subset was processed on its own, while patient and healthy donor samples were processed together. The immunoSEQ multiplex PCR was used to amplify TCRB sequences from cDNA, yielding 87-bp fragments that span the CDR3 region. Sequencing of the amplicons was done on the Illumina HiSeq platform. Under the source paper's analysis protocol: Synthetic template baselines were used to correct PCR bias computationally, reads within Hamming distance 2 were collapsed together, and singletons that could not be merged were discarded. Reads were aligned against IMGT so that V, D and J genes, CDR3 length and insertions or deletions at six rearrangement sites could be assigned. Within each subset, clonotype counts were normalized to sorted cell number, after which true diversity and Gini coefficients were computed with the tcR R package. The overlap coefficient, calculated on TCRB nucleotide sequences, was used to measure repertoire sharing. Out-of-frame TCRB sequences from naive cells were analyzed to stand in for the pre-selection repertoire. This is the immuneACCESS table as TCRdb keeps it, with only in-frame sequences that have V and J called. A part of the clones is gone; compared with another copy, unresolved V genes explain less than half, and the rest is unexplained. Clonal size and the V and J genes are those of that table, whereas D and trimming came from the DNA. The table for this sample lists hundreds of thousands of clones; roughly an eighth of them were counted only once. The biggest ten clones account for around 0.04% of the sample.

Sequencing was carried out using naive CD4+ T cells from blood. Explained via the paper, the cell subset or site label denotes: true naive CD4+ T cells. The sequence was obtained from a man aged 18 to 29 with type 1 diabetes.

The bases read TGCAGCGTTGAAGAACGGGGCACTGAAGCTTTCTTT. Its translation reads: CSVEERGTEAFF. The chain is encoded by TRBV29-1 joined to TRBJ1-1; no D gene is confidently identified. Looking up the germline V gene yields CDR1 SQVTM and CDR2 ANQGSEA. Including cysteine and phenylalanine, the CDR3 has 12 amino acids. CDR3 DNA only is kept here, 36 bases in frame from base 1. V loses 0 bases of germline sequence and J loses 4 bases, and the interval between the two ends is 6 bases. Joined to the reference TRBV29-1 and TRBJ1-1 proteins, this CDR3 gives the full variable domain: SAVISQKPSRDICQRGTSLTIQCQVDSQVTMMFWYRQQPGQSLTLIATANQGSEATYESGFVIDKFPISRPNLTFSTLTVSNMSPEDSSIYLCSVEERGTEAFFGQGTRLTVV.